The sequence of this T cell receptor beta chain was determined in a study of blood T cell repertoires in COVID-19. Measured with immunoSEQ multiplex PCR; TCRdb has only the in-frame clones, and not every one. The sample lists some 310,000 clones, 90% occurring once. The length of the CDR3 is 17 residues. V lost 1 base to trimming and J lost 4 bases; unmatched junction nucleotides: 10. From germline, CDR1 is SEHNR and CDR2 FQNEAQ (reference sequence). The specimen was peripheral blood. The chain links TRBV7-9 to TRBJ2-5; 9 bases agree with TRBD2. The sequence derives from a woman in her 40s with COVID-19, enrolled during active disease. This CDR3 reads CASSLGRRGRGLETQYF. CDR3 nucleotides: TGTGCCAGCAGCTTAGGGAGGCGCGGGAGGGGATTAGAGACCCAGTACTTC.